Below are 13 T cell receptor beta chains sequenced from a single sample in a study of cytomegalovirus exposure and HLA in healthy donors. The study ran its PCR with 60 Vbeta and 13 Jbeta primers. The method was immunoSEQ multiplex PCR; TCRdb's version includes in-frame clones alone and lacks a portion of them. Here the sample spans about 130,000 clones, about four fifths being singletons. Material: PBMCs. Every receptor here comes from a woman between 35 and 50 years old in good health and CMV-seropositive.

The rearrangement links TRBV14 to TRBJ1-6; D might be TRBD1 (5 bases). V was trimmed by 1 base and J by 11 bases, leaving 15 bases between them. This CDR3 region has 15 residues. Per germline, CDR1 SGHDN and CDR2 FVKESK. CDR3 DNA sequence: TGTGCCAGCAGCCAAGTCATCGGGCAGGGCGCACCCCTCCACTTT. This encodes CASSQVIGQGAPLHF. Full variable domain (missing parts from reference TRBV14 and TRBJ1-6): EAGVTQFPSHSVIEKGQTVTLRCDPISGHDNLYWYRRVMGKEIKFLLHFVKESKQDESGMPNNRFLAERTGGTYSTLKVQPAELEDSGVYFCASSQVIGQGAPLHFGNGTRLTVT.

The CDR3, as DNA: TGTGCCAGCAGGGGAGCTTGGAGGTACACCGGGGAGCTGTTTTTT. This codes for CASRGAWRYTGELFF. V and J are TRBV6-1 and TRBJ2-2; possible D gene TRBD2, 5 bases. The CDR3 is 15 amino acids. V gave up 6 bases and J gave up 3 bases, with 14 bases separating them. Germline V gives CDR1 MNHNS, CDR2 SASEGT.

The chain combines TRBV5-1 with TRBJ2-1, with 10 bases matching TRBD2. The V gene's germline CDR1 is SGHRS and CDR2 YFSETQ. The CDR3 runs to 15 residues. V was clipped by 0 bases and J by 7 bases; unmatched bases: 4. The CDR3 region has the DNA TGCGCCAGCAGCTTGGTAGCGGGAGGAAGTAATGAGCAGTTCTTC. Protein product: CASSLVAGGSNEQFF. Filled out from reference TRBV5-1 and TRBJ2-1, the complete variable domain reads KAGVTQTPRYLIKTRGQQVTLSCSPISGHRSVSWYQQTPGQGLQFLFEYFSETQRNKGNFPGRFSGRQFSNSRSEMNVSTLELGDSALYLCASSLVAGGSNEQFFGPGTRLTVL.

V is TRBV5-4 and J is TRBJ2-7, with D unclear. V was cut by 0 bases and J by 3 bases, with 13 bases left in between. CDR1 SGHNT and CDR2 YYREEE come from the germline V gene (reference sequence). The CDR3 spans 15 residues. The DNA for the CDR3 is TGTGCCAGCAGCTTGGTTGGTAGTCCCCGCTACGAGCAGTACTTC. As protein: CASSLVGSPRYEQYF. Complete variable domain (other parts from reference TRBV5-4 and TRBJ2-7): ETGVTQSPTHLIKTRGQQVTLRCSSQSGHNTVSWYQQALGQGPQFIFQYYREEENGRGNFPPRFSGLQFPNYSSELNVNALELDDSALYLCASSLVGSPRYEQYFGPGTRLTVT.

CDR3 protein: CASSYGASQETQYF. The CDR3 DNA reads TGTGCCAGCAGTTACGGGGCATCCCAAGAGACCCAGTACTTC. This chain links TRBV6-5 with TRBJ2-5, with D perhaps TRBD1 (5 bases). CDR3 size: 14 residues. Germline V lookup: CDR1 MNHEY, CDR2 SVGAGI. Trimming stripped 2 bases from V and 1 base from J, with 8 bases between.

The J gene is TRBJ2-7, the V gene TRBV10-3; D uncertain. This CDR3 comprises 11 residues. Deletions cut 3 bases from V and 4 bases from J, with 4 bases between. Germline CDR1 is ENHRY and CDR2 is SYGVKD. CDR3 bases: TGTGCCATCAGTGACTCGTACGAGCAGTACTTC. Translating it yields CAISDSYEQYF.

The chain employs TRBV7-6 and TRBJ1-1, with TRBD1 matching over 10 bases. CDR1 is SGHVS and CDR2 is FNYEAQ in the germline V gene. CDR3 length: 15 residues. V dropped 5 bases and J dropped 3; count of bases not matched to a gene: 6. The CDR3 reads CASSPPGTGDTEAFF. The CDR3, as DNA: TGTGCCAGCAGCCCCCCCGGGACAGGGGACACTGAAGCTTTCTTT. Complete variable domain (other parts from reference TRBV7-6 and TRBJ1-1): GAGVSQSPRYKVTKRGQDVALRCDPISGHVSLYWYRQALGQGPEFLTYFNYEAQQDKSGLPNDRFSAERPEGSISTLTIQRTEQRDSAMYRCASSPPGTGDTEAFFGQGTRLTVV.

V and J are TRBV4-1 and TRBJ2-1; a weak D match, TRBD1 (5 bases). Germline CDR1 is MGHRA and CDR2 is YSYEKL. Trimming removed 1 base at V and 4 bases at J, with 14 bases between. This CDR3 is 16 amino acids long. The CDR3 nucleotides are TGCGCCAGCAGCCAAGTCGAAGGGGCATCGTACAATGAGCAGTTCTTC. It codes for CASSQVEGASYNEQFF.

The V call is TRBV2, the J call TRBJ2-7; weak D call: TRBD2 (6 bases). Germline CDR1 SNHLY, CDR2 FYNNEI. The CDR3 extends over 14 amino acids. V was cut by 6 bases and J by 4 bases, with 16 bases left in between. The CDR3 spells CASSVAERNYEQYF. CDR3 sequence (DNA): TGTGCCAGCAGCGTAGCGGAGCGGAATTACGAGCAGTACTTC. The full variable domain, completed using reference TRBV2 and TRBJ2-7, is EPEVTQTPSHQVTQMGQEVILRCVPISNHLYFYWYRQILGQKVEFLVSFYNNEISEKSEIFDDQFSVERPDGSNFTLKIRSTKLEDSAMYFCASSVAERNYEQYFGPGTRLTVT.

V and J are TRBV7-6 and TRBJ2-3, with 7 bases matching TRBD2. The CDR3 sequence is 16 residues long. Germline values: CDR1 SGHVS, CDR2 FNYEAQ. The J segment lost 0 bases and the V segment lost 6 bases, leaving 9 bases of the junction unmatched. CDR3 nucleotide sequence: TGTGCCAGCAGAGGCTTGTCTAGCGGAAGCACAGATACGCAGTATTTT. Residues: CASRGLSSGSTDTQYF.

This clone appeared a few times. J is TRBJ2-2 and V is TRBV7-9; D unclear. The CDR3 has 13 residues. The germline V and J ends were trimmed by 3 bases and 6 bases, with 8 bases remaining between them. Looked up from germline, CDR1 is SEHNR and CDR2 is FQNEAQ (reference sequence). The CDR3 nucleotides are TGTGCCAGCAGCTTGCCCGGTCCCGGGGAGCTGTTTTTT. Encoded protein: CASSLPGPGELFF.

In this sample, this clone turned up a few times. The chain carries TRBV18 and TRBJ2-3; 8 positions agree with TRBD1. This CDR3 region has 15 residues. V was pared by 2 bases and J by 0 bases, with 1 base of the junction left unmatched. Germline V gene data show CDR1 as KGHSH and CDR2 as LQKENI. CDR3 DNA sequence: TGTGCCAGCTCACCAGGACAGGGTAGCACAGATACGCAGTATTTT. Translation: CASSPGQGSTDTQYF.

The V and J genes are TRBV5-1 and TRBJ2-5, with a weak D call TRBD2 (5 bases). The germline V gene encodes CDR1 SGHRS and CDR2 YFSETQ. Trimming cost V 0 bases and J 2 bases, with 14 bases left between them. CDR3 length: 16 amino acids. The CDR3 region has the DNA TGCGCCAGCAGCTTGGGGGGTACAGCGGTTCAAGAGACCCAGTACTTC. Translated, it gives CASSLGGTAVQETQYF.